The 14 T cell receptor beta chains presented below share a single source sample, sequenced in a study of blood T cell repertoires in COVID-19. The data were produced by immunoSEQ multiplex PCR, yet TCRdb's version contains in-frame clones alone and is incomplete. In the table there are about 300,000 clones, around 88% of which are singletons. Material for sequencing was peripheral blood. The receptors were sampled from a woman in her twenties or thirties with COVID-19, enrolled during active disease.

Comments on this clone: The sample carries other DNA sequences with the same CDR3. The chain is built from TRBV28 and TRBJ1-5; a weak D match, TRBD1 (5 bases). Germline CDR1 and CDR2: MDHEN and SYDVKM. The CDR3 runs 14 residues. Between the trimmed V and J ends, which lost 5 bases and 0 bases, there was a span of 8 bases. The CDR3 DNA reads TGTGCCAGCAGTCAGGGTGGTAGCAATCAGCCCCAGCATTTT. Its translation is CASSQGGSNQPQHF.

The chain has TRBV11-2 and TRBJ2-2; TRBD2 aligns across 8 bases. Trimming at V came to 3 bases and at J to 5 bases, leaving 2 bases not matched to a gene. The CDR3 is 14 residues long. Germline lookup yields CDR1 SGHAT and CDR2 FQNNGV. The CDR3 DNA sequence: TGTGCCAGCAGCTTGAGCGGGGGTACCGGGGAGCTGTTTTTT. Translation: CASSLSGGTGELFF.

The V call is TRBV6-5, the J call TRBJ2-7, with 7 positions matching TRBD1. Trimming cost V 0 bases and J 2 bases; bases outside gene matches: 7. This CDR3 has 16 residues. The germline V gene encodes CDR1 MNHEY and CDR2 SVGAGI. CDR3 sequence: CASSYSMAQGTYEQYF. In DNA form, the CDR3 reads TGTGCCAGCAGTTACTCGATGGCACAGGGGACCTACGAGCAGTACTTC.

The chain joins TRBV3-1 (or the pseudogene TRBV3-2) to TRBJ1-2, with 9 bases that match TRBD1. The CDR3 consists of 14 residues. The V segment lost 4 bases and the J segment 7 bases; nucleotides outside the gene matches: 7. Germline CDR1 reads LGHDT; CDR2 reads YNNKEL (reference sequence). CDR3 DNA: TGTGCCAGCAGCCCCGCGGGGACAGGGAGTGGCTACACCTTC. Protein product: CASSPAGTGSGYTF.

V is TRBV28 and J is TRBJ1-2; possible D gene TRBD1, 5 bases. Germline lookup yields CDR1 MDHEN and CDR2 SYDVKM. The V gene lost 6 bases and the J gene lost 5 bases, with 13 bases spanning the gap. The CDR3 sequence is 13 residues long. CDR3 protein: CASRPTQGYGYTF. The CDR3 DNA reads TGTGCCAGCAGGCCCACTCAGGGTTATGGCTACACCTTC.

The chain recombines TRBV4-3 with TRBJ2-5; no reliable D call. Germline CDR1 and CDR2: LGHNA and YSLEER. CDR3 length equals 14 residues. With 0 bases removed from V and 3 bases from J, the gap between germline ends came to 8 bases. CDR3 nucleotides: TGCGCCAGCAGCCAAGATCCCACAGAAGAGACCCAGTACTTC. It yields the protein CASSQDPTEETQYF.

V and J are TRBV6-5 and TRBJ1-2; D is possibly TRBD1 (5 bases). This CDR3 comprises 14 residues. The ends were cut back, 2 bases at V and 5 bases at J, with 12 bases in the middle. Germline lookup yields CDR1 MNHEY and CDR2 SVGAGI. The CDR3 DNA reads as TGTGCCAGCAGTTACGGGTGGGAGGGGTATGGCTACACCTTC. This encodes CASSYGWEGYGYTF.

The rearrangement joins TRBV2 to TRBJ2-5; 8 bases align to TRBD2. This CDR3 is 15 amino acids long. CDR1 is SNHLY and CDR2 is FYNNEI in the germline V gene. Germline trimming cut 7 bases from V and 4 bases from J; bases unmatched to any gene: 11. CDR3: CASTSGLAGPETQYF. The DNA for the CDR3 is TGTGCCAGCACTAGTGGACTAGCTGGACCAGAGACCCAGTACTTC.

The chain links TRBV7-6 to TRBJ1-5; D may be TRBD1 (5 bases). Trimming took off 1 base at V and 6 bases at J, with 13 bases between the two ends. CDR3 length: 15 residues. Germline V lookup: CDR1 SGHVS, CDR2 FNYEAQ. CDR3 region: CASSLVGGVGQPQHF. In nucleotides, the CDR3 is TGTGCCAGCAGCTTAGTTGGGGGGGTGGGTCAGCCCCAGCATTTT.

The chain links TRBV27 to TRBJ1-5; D may be TRBD1 (6 bases). The CDR3 length is 15 residues. Germline loops: CDR1 MNHEY, CDR2 SMNVEV (reference sequence). Trimming stripped 10 bases from V and 0 bases from J, with 16 bases between. The CDR3 coding sequence is TGTGCCACCAAGGACAGCGCTTATAGCAATCAGCCCCAGCATTTT. Translation gives CATKDSAYSNQPQHF.

The CDR3 here is CAWSVPGQGVYEQYF. In nucleotides, the CDR3 is TGTGCCTGGAGCGTACCGGGACAGGGGGTCTACGAGCAGTACTTC. The V and J genes are TRBV30 and TRBJ2-7, with 11 bases fitting TRBD1. There are 15 residues in the CDR3. With V trimmed by 3 bases and J by 3 bases, 7 bases remained unmatched. Germline V CDR1 and CDR2: GTSNPN, SVGIG (reference sequence).

The genes are TRBV2 and TRBJ1-1, with 7 bases lining up with TRBD1. The germline V gene has CDR1 SNHLY and CDR2 FYNNEI. J was trimmed by 5 bases and V by 8 bases; bases with no gene match: 8. This CDR3 has 13 residues. The CDR3 is CASRRQGETEAFF. The CDR3, as DNA: TGTGCCAGCCGAAGACAGGGAGAGACTGAAGCTTTCTTT.

The rearrangement uses TRBV19 and TRBJ1-4; D not certain. The CDR3 is 14 amino acids. V was clipped by 5 bases and J by 5 bases, with 12 bases between them. Germline values: CDR1 LNHDA, CDR2 SQIVND (reference sequence). The CDR3 is CASSLTGFNEKLFF. CDR3 coding DNA: TGTGCCAGTAGTCTTACGGGGTTCAATGAAAAACTGTTTTTT. The full variable domain, rest sourced from reference TRBV19 and TRBJ1-4, is DGGITQSPKYLFRKEGQNVTLSCEQNLNHDAMYWYRQDPGQGLRLIYYSQIVNDFQKGDIAEGYSVSREKKESFPLTVTSAQKNPTAFYLCASSLTGFNEKLFFGSGTQLSVL.

This clone was counted between two and nine times. This sequence joins TRBV24-1 and TRBJ1-1, with 7 bases matching TRBD1. Germline assignment: CDR1 KGHDR and CDR2 SFDVKD. The ends lost 2 bases at V and 1 base at J; junction bases unmatched: 3. There are 15 residues in the CDR3. CDR3 region: CATSDSTGPNTEAFF. DNA for the CDR3: TGTGCCACCAGTGATTCGACAGGGCCGAACACTGAAGCTTTCTTT.